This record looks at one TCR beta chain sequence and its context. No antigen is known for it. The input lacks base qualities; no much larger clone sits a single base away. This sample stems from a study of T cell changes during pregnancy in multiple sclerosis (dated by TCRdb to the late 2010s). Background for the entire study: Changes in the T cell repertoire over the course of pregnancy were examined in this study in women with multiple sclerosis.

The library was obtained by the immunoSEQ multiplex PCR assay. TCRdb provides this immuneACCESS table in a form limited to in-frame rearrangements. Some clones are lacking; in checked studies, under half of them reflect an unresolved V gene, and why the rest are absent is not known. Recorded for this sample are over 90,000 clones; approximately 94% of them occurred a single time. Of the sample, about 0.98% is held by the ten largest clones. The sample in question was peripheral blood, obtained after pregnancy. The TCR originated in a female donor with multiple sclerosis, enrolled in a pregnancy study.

The CDR3 region: CASSFSLASPQQYF. The DNA reads TGTGCCAGCAGTTTTTCACTAGCGAGCCCCCAGCAGTACTTC. This chain joins TRBV27 to TRBJ2-7, with 7 junctional bases fitting TRBD2. The CDR3 spans 14 residues, from the cysteine through the phenylalanine. Only CDR3 DNA is held: 42 bases, read in frame from base 1. Based on the germline V gene (reference sequence), the CDR1 and CDR2 sequences are MNHEY and SMNVEV. V is cut back by 3 bases and J by 8 bases, with 10 bases in the junction unmatched.